One TCR beta chain is described in this entry. Antigen specificity is unknown. This sample is drawn from a study of T cell clonotyping in hematopoietic cell transplantation. Points from the study as a whole: Graft donor and pretransplant recipient Inverse Simpson Index values predicted broader posttransplant TCR diversity. At the given depth, recipient repertoires were over 95% de novo clonotypes.

The CDR3 consists of 17 residues. The V gene lost 4 bases and the J gene lost 0 bases, with 13 bases spanning the gap. Germline V gene data show CDR1 as MGHRA and CDR2 as YSYEKL. The assay was immunoSEQ multiplex PCR, and TCRdb's table has in-frame clones only and misses some. Here the sample spans about 16,000 clones, 71% being singletons. The sequenced sample consisted of peripheral blood mononuclear cells. The gene calls are TRBV4-1 and TRBJ2-6, with D perhaps assigned TRBD1 or TRBD2 (5 bases each). This receptor was obtained from a woman aged 55-69 years in good health. Some clones in this sample may be carry-over from other donors' samples. This CDR3 reads CASSLRGPSSGANVLTF. Here the CDR3 DNA reads TGCGCCAGCAGCCTCCGGGGACCGAGCTCTGGGGCCAACGTCCTGACTTTC.